Shown below are 30 T cell receptor beta chains from a single sample sequenced in a study of shared clonotypes between healthy human individuals. The protocol was immunoSEQ multiplex PCR, while the TCRdb copy is restricted to in-frame clones and leaves out a portion. This table has about 2,100,000 clones, 90% to 95% appearing once. In the naive CD8 group, cells lacked CD45RO and were positively selected for CCR7, so terminally differentiated effector memory CD45RA+ cells were left out. The sample consisted of naive CD8+ T cells from PBMCs. These receptors originate from a man between 18 and 29 years old in good health. Some clones in this sample may be carry-over from other donors' samples.

This clone was seen once. The CDR3 nucleotides are TGTGCCAGCAGTTTATCTCTGCGGGGTGAGCAGTTCTTC. The encoded protein is CASSLSLRGEQFF. This chain uses TRBV27 with TRBJ2-1; D perhaps matches TRBD2 (6 bases). This CDR3 has 13 amino acids. CDR1 is MNHEY, CDR2 SMNVEV, per germline (reference sequence). Trimming removed 0 bases from V and 9 bases from J, with 9 bases in between.

This sequence joins TRBV5-4 and TRBJ2-2, with unresolved D. Trimming removed 1 base at V and 0 bases at J, with 13 bases between. Germline V CDR1 and CDR2: SGHNT, YYREEE (reference sequence). The CDR3 extends over 17 amino acids. This CDR3 is CASSLQVVLTNTGELFF. The CDR3 bases are TGTGCCAGCAGCTTGCAGGTTGTCTTGACGAACACCGGGGAGCTGTTTTTT.

As concerns this clone: The same CDR3 arises from other DNA sequences in this sample as well. This rearrangement joins TRBV4-1 to TRBJ2-7; TRBD1 might be the D (6 bases). V dropped 4 bases and J dropped 1 base, with 11 bases sitting between them. The V gene's germline CDR1 is MGHRA and CDR2 YSYEKL. The CDR3 runs 14 residues. The CDR3 protein is CASSPGVSSYEQYF. DNA of the CDR3: TGCGCCAGCAGCCCAGGGGTGTCTTCCTACGAGCAGTACTTC.

This chain uses TRBV30 with TRBJ1-4; D might be TRBD1 (5 bases). The CDR3 consists of 13 residues. Looked up from germline, CDR1 is GTSNPN and CDR2 is SVGIG (reference sequence). V gave up 3 bases and J gave up 4 bases, with 9 bases separating them. The CDR3 sequence: CAWSPGNNEKLFF. The CDR3, as DNA: TGTGCCTGGAGCCCAGGGAATAATGAAAAACTGTTTTTT.

In DNA, the CDR3 is TGTGCCAGCAGCGGTGCAGGGGCTCCTTACGAGCAGTACTTC. This sequence encodes CASSGAGAPYEQYF. The rearrangement uses TRBV5-6 and TRBJ2-7; D is possibly TRBD1 (6 bases). The CDR3 is 14 residues long. V lost 4 bases and J 4 bases, leaving 15 bases between the germline ends. CDR1 is SGHDT, CDR2 YYEEEE, per germline.

This clone appeared a single time. This sequence joins TRBV28 and TRBJ1-5, with a possible D match to TRBD1 (5 bases). In germline, CDR1 is MDHEN, CDR2 SYDVKM. The CDR3 loop spans 13 amino acids. Trimming left V 6 bases short and J 8 bases short, with 14 bases between. The CDR3 DNA follows: TGTGCCAGCAGGCTGATACAGGTAGAGCCCCAGCATTTT. Translated: CASRLIQVEPQHF.

This clone was found once. The genes are TRBV28 and TRBJ2-1; weak D call: TRBD2 (5 bases). Looked up from germline, CDR1 is MDHEN and CDR2 is SYDVKM. The CDR3 totals 14 residues. Trimming pared 5 bases from V and 2 bases from J, leaving 10 bases between. CDR3 nucleotide sequence: TGTGCCAGCAGTACACTAGTTCCCTACAATGAGCAGTTCTTC. Protein: CASSTLVPYNEQFF. Together with reference TRBV28 and TRBJ2-1, the CDR3 gives the full variable domain: DVKVTQSSRYLVKRTGEKVFLECVQDMDHENMFWYRQDPGLGLRLIYFSYDVKMKEKGDIPEGYSVSREKKERFSLILESASTNQTSMYLCASSTLVPYNEQFFGPGTRLTVL.

This clone was counted once. The chain links TRBV30 to TRBJ1-6; D may be TRBD1 (6 bases). In germline, CDR1 is GTSNPN, CDR2 SVGIG (reference sequence). The CDR3 length is 14 residues. V lost 2 bases, J lost 7 bases, and 12 bases lay in between. The CDR3 reads CAWSPGAGNSPLHF. The CDR3 DNA follows: TGTGCCTGGAGTCCAGGGGCAGGGAATTCACCCCTCCACTTT.

The chain carries TRBV2 and TRBJ1-6; maybe TRBD1 (6 bases). The CDR3 has 14 amino acids. Trimming took off 6 bases at V and 4 bases at J, with 10 bases between the two ends. Germline CDR1 and CDR2: SNHLY and FYNNEI. CDR3 sequence: CASRGQKYNSPLHF. The CDR3 DNA reads TGTGCCAGCAGGGGACAAAAGTATAATTCACCCCTCCACTTT.

This chain links TRBV5-1 with TRBJ1-1; unclear D gene. Trimming shortened V by 1 base and J by 1 base, and 5 bases separated the two germline ends. The CDR3 is 13 amino acids. CDR1 is SGHRS and CDR2 is YFSETQ in the germline V gene. The chain's CDR3 is CASSLKKNTEAFF. Here the CDR3 DNA reads TGCGCCAGCAGCTTGAAAAAGAACACTGAAGCTTTCTTT.

The chain links TRBV5-1 to TRBJ1-1; 7 nucleotides align to TRBD1. CDR3 length: 14 amino acids. The germline V gene encodes CDR1 SGHRS and CDR2 YFSETQ. With V trimmed by 1 base and J by 6 bases, 6 bases remained unmatched. The CDR3 DNA is TGCGCCAGCAGCTTGTTAGGCGGGACAGCTGAAGCTTTCTTT. It yields the protein CASSLLGGTAEAFF.

The chain is built from TRBV30 and TRBJ2-5; D perhaps matches TRBD1 (6 bases). The CDR3 loop spans 15 amino acids. Germline CDR1 is GTSNPN and CDR2 is SVGIG (reference sequence). V dropped 0 bases and J dropped 1 base, with 12 bases sitting between them. Written as DNA, the CDR3 is TGTGCCTGGAGTGTACGTACAGGGCTCCAAGAGACCCAGTACTTC. Translation gives CAWSVRTGLQETQYF.

This rearrangement joins TRBV5-1 to TRBJ2-7; D perhaps matches TRBD2 (5 bases). Germline CDR1 reads SGHRS; CDR2 reads YFSETQ. Trimming cost V 4 bases and J 0 bases, with 14 bases left between them. CDR3 size: 15 residues. The CDR3 loop is CASSPVAGVSYEQYF. CDR3 bases: TGCGCCAGCAGCCCTGTGGCGGGCGTCTCCTACGAGCAGTACTTC.

The genes are TRBV19 and TRBJ2-2; D might be TRBD1 (5 bases). V was trimmed by 0 bases and J by 5 bases, leaving 10 bases between them. This CDR3 is built from 15 residues. Germline assignment: CDR1 LNHDA and CDR2 SQIVND (reference sequence). The CDR3 reads CASSIDQGLTGELFF. CDR3 DNA: TGTGCCAGTAGTATAGATCAGGGCCTGACCGGGGAGCTGTTTTTT.

This clone was seen only once. V is TRBV30 and J is TRBJ2-5; D might be TRBD1 (7 bases). V dropped 5 bases and J dropped 5 bases, with 18 bases sitting between them. Germline lookup yields CDR1 GTSNPN and CDR2 SVGIG (reference sequence). The CDR3 is 14 amino acids. CDR3 loop: CAWVSRAGQETQYF. The CDR3 DNA is TGTGCCTGGGTTTCTAGGGCGGGACAGGAGACCCAGTACTTC.

In regard to this clone: Other DNA sequences in the same sample also yield this CDR3. The gene calls are TRBV7-9 and TRBJ2-3; D unclear. The V gene lost 3 bases and the J gene lost 2 bases, with 3 bases spanning the gap. The CDR3 spans 12 residues. Looked up from germline, CDR1 is SEHNR and CDR2 is FQNEAQ (reference sequence). CDR3 sequence reads: CASSFITDTQYF. The CDR3 DNA reads as TGTGCCAGCAGCTTTATCACAGATACGCAGTATTTT.

Of note for this clone: This sample also contains other DNA sequences that code for the same CDR3. This chain uses TRBV7-2 with TRBJ2-2; D is unclear. The germline CDR1 and CDR2 sequences are SGHTA and FQGNSA. This CDR3 spans 11 amino acids. Trimming shortened V by 5 bases and J by 6 bases, and 4 bases separated the two germline ends. The CDR3 loop reads CASSPPGELFF. The DNA of the CDR3 is TGTGCCAGCAGCCCCCCCGGGGAGCTGTTTTTT.

This chain links TRBV10-3 with TRBJ2-3; TRBD2 matches at 9 bases. With 5 bases clipped from V and 4 bases from J, the junction kept 7 bases outside the gene matches. There are 15 residues in the CDR3. The germline V gene has CDR1 ENHRY and CDR2 SYGVKD. DNA of the CDR3: TGTGCCATCAGTCCGGGACTAGCTTACCCAGATACGCAGTATTTT. Translated, it gives CAISPGLAYPDTQYF.

The J gene is TRBJ2-3, the V gene TRBV27; D ambiguous. This CDR3 region has 15 residues. Germline V lookup: CDR1 MNHEY, CDR2 SMNVEV (reference sequence). The CDR3 protein is CATGWGITSTDTQYF. In DNA form, the CDR3 reads TGTGCAACCGGATGGGGAATCACTAGCACAGATACGCAGTATTTT.

The chain is built from TRBV9 and TRBJ2-1, with D maybe TRBD1 (5 bases). Between the trimmed V and J ends, which lost 0 bases and 8 bases, there was a span of 12 bases. CDR3 size: 14 residues. CDR1 is SGDLS and CDR2 is YYNGEE in the germline V gene. The CDR3 region is CASSVEGLVDEQFF. The CDR3 DNA sequence: TGTGCCAGCAGCGTAGAGGGGCTAGTCGATGAGCAGTTCTTC.

The chain joins TRBV4-1 to TRBJ2-3; D possibly corresponds to TRBD2 (5 bases). Looked up from germline, CDR1 is MGHRA and CDR2 is YSYEKL. This CDR3 is 18 amino acids long. V was trimmed by 1 base and J by 5 bases, leaving 22 bases between them. The CDR3 DNA is TGCGCCAGCAGCCAAGGCCCCGAGCTAGCCCCGGGTGGAGATACGCAGTATTTT. It specifies CASSQGPELAPGGDTQYF.

The chain couples TRBV5-4 to TRBJ2-2; D is uncertain. Trimming took 10 bases from V and 1 from J, leaving 8 bases between them. The CDR3 is 12 amino acids. Germline-derived CDR1 and CDR2 are SGHNT and YYREEE (reference sequence). The CDR3, as DNA: TGTGCCGCTCGCGGGAACACCGGGGAGCTGTTTTTT. Amino acid sequence: CAARGNTGELFF.

The chain joins TRBV27 to TRBJ2-4; unclear D gene. Trimming cost V 3 bases and J 8 bases, with 14 bases left between them. The CDR3 length is 14 residues. The germline V gene encodes CDR1 MNHEY and CDR2 SMNVEV (reference sequence). The CDR3 DNA follows: TGTGCCAGCAGTTTCTTGGATTTGCGAGACATTCAGTACTTC. It yields the protein CASSFLDLRDIQYF.

The chain couples TRBV7-2 to TRBJ2-1; D gene ambiguous. Germline CDR1 and CDR2: SGHTA and FQGNSA. Trimming cost V 0 bases and J 4 bases, with 4 bases left between them. The CDR3 is 13 amino acids. The CDR3 DNA is TGTGCCAGCAGCTTAGCCAGTTACAATGAGCAGTTCTTC. Its protein is CASSLASYNEQFF.

The V gene is TRBV27, the J gene TRBJ2-3; D is unresolved. With 4 bases removed from V and 9 bases from J, the gap between germline ends came to 11 bases. In germline, CDR1 is MNHEY, CDR2 SMNVEV (reference sequence). The CDR3 is made up of 12 amino acids. The CDR3 reads CASSYRVHTQYF. The DNA for the CDR3 is TGTGCCAGCAGTTATAGGGTCCACACGCAGTATTTT.

V usage is TRBV4-2 and J usage is TRBJ2-2; 7 bases align to TRBD2. The germline V gene has CDR1 LGHNA and CDR2 YNFKEQ. The CDR3 length is 17 residues. The J segment lost 4 bases and the V segment lost 1 base, leaving 9 bases of the junction unmatched. CDR3 sequence reads: CASSQVRREGGTGELFF. DNA for the CDR3: TGTGCCAGCAGCCAAGTCAGGAGGGAGGGCGGCACCGGGGAGCTGTTTTTT.

V usage is TRBV7-9 and J usage is TRBJ2-4; no definite D call. The CDR3 consists of 15 residues. V lost 3 bases to trimming and J lost 3 bases, with 12 bases between them. Germline V gene sequence: CDR1 SEHNR, CDR2 FQNEAQ (reference sequence). The CDR3 DNA is TGTGCCAGCAGCTTCTCAGTTGGTGACAAAAACATTCAGTACTTC. Translating gives CASSFSVGDKNIQYF.

V and J are TRBV11-2 and TRBJ2-7; tentative D call: TRBD1 (5 bases). Germline lookup yields CDR1 SGHAT and CDR2 FQNNGV. The CDR3 loop spans 13 amino acids. The V and J ends lost 10 bases and 0 bases respectively, with 13 bases between them. As DNA, the CDR3 is TGTGCCACCAGGACAAGGGGCTCCTACGAGCAGTACTTC. It is translated as CATRTRGSYEQYF.

J is TRBJ1-1 and V is TRBV29-1, with D perhaps matching TRBD1 (6 bases). The CDR3 covers 12 residues. V was clipped by 3 bases and J by 4 bases, with 9 bases between them. Germline loops: CDR1 SQVTM, CDR2 ANQGSEA. In DNA form, the CDR3 reads TGCAGCGTTGAGGGGGCCCCCACTGAAGCTTTCTTT. As protein: CSVEGAPTEAFF.

This chain joins TRBV28 and TRBJ1-5; a weak D match, TRBD1 (6 bases). Germline V lookup: CDR1 MDHEN, CDR2 SYDVKM. This CDR3 has 16 amino acids. V gave up 5 bases and J gave up 2 bases, with 16 bases separating them. CDR3 amino acids: CASSHIQQGGNQPQHF. The CDR3 bases are TGTGCCAGCAGTCACATACAACAGGGTGGCAATCAGCCCCAGCATTTT.